Each of the 32 T cell receptor beta chains below was sequenced from the same sample in a study of T cell changes during pregnancy in multiple sclerosis. TCRdb's table, derived via immunoSEQ multiplex PCR, lists solely in-frame clones and lacks some. The repertoire holds about 42,000 clones, with around 84% as singletons. This material consisted of CD4+ T cells from peripheral blood mononuclear cells, taken before pregnancy. The receptors were gathered from a female donor with multiple sclerosis, enrolled in a pregnancy study.

V gene TRBV7-9 combines with J gene TRBJ1-2; 7 bases are shared with TRBD1. Per the germline V gene, CDR1 is SEHNR and CDR2 is FQNEAQ (reference sequence). Germline trimming cut 3 bases from V and 5 bases from J; bases unmatched to any gene: 6. CDR3 size: 14 residues. The CDR3 is CASSFRQGEYGYTF. The CDR3 DNA sequence: TGTGCCAGCAGCTTTAGACAGGGAGAGTATGGCTACACCTTC.

The chain couples TRBV12-5 to TRBJ1-2; 8 nucleotides match TRBD1. V dropped 2 bases and J dropped 3; count of bases not matched to a gene: 11. CDR1 is LGHNT, CDR2 FRNRAP, per germline. The CDR3 length is 17 residues. The CDR3 DNA reads as TGTGCTAGTGGTTTGCCCCAAGGGACAGGAGTCGACTATGGCTACACCTTC. Its protein is CASGLPQGTGVDYGYTF.

The gene calls are TRBV18 and TRBJ2-2; TRBD1 matches 7 bases. V lost 6 bases, J lost 3 bases, and 4 bases stayed unmatched. Germline CDR1 is KGHSH and CDR2 is LQKENI. CDR3 size: 14 residues. The CDR3 loop reads CASSPDRDTGELFF. The CDR3 bases are TGTGCCAGCTCGCCCGACAGGGACACCGGGGAGCTGTTTTTT.

This chain joins TRBV7-9 and TRBJ2-7, with 9 bases lining up with TRBD1. V lost 5 bases to trimming and J lost 6 bases; unmatched junction nucleotides: 11. This CDR3 is built from 15 residues. In germline, CDR1 is SEHNR, CDR2 FQNEAQ (reference sequence). The CDR3 coding sequence is TGTGCCAGCAGCACATTAACAGGGGGCGCGGGCGAGCAGTACTTC. It is translated as CASSTLTGGAGEQYF.

This sequence joins TRBV7-2 and TRBJ2-7; D remains ambiguous. This CDR3 spans 13 amino acids. V lost 5 bases, J lost 0 bases, and 8 bases lay in between. Per the germline V gene, CDR1 is SGHTA and CDR2 is FQGNSA. CDR3: CASSPQYSYEQYF. In DNA, the CDR3 is TGTGCCAGCAGCCCTCAGTACTCCTACGAGCAGTACTTC.

This CDR3 reads CASSSTGQGVREQYF. In DNA, the CDR3 is TGTGCCAGCAGCTCTACGGGACAGGGAGTACGCGAGCAGTACTTC. The chain joins TRBV5-4 to TRBJ2-7; 9 nucleotides line up with TRBD1. Trimming removed 3 bases from V and 6 bases from J; junction bases left unmatched: 10. Germline V lookup: CDR1 SGHNT, CDR2 YYREEE (reference sequence). The CDR3 is made up of 15 amino acids.

Note on this clone: One end of the junction does not line up with germline, which may come from a read error. The chain combines TRBV19 with TRBJ1-2; 9 nucleotides line up with TRBD1. The CDR3 runs to 14 residues. In germline, CDR1 is LNHDA, CDR2 SQIVND (reference sequence). CDR3 sequence reads: CASSIQSTGTGYIF. The CDR3 bases are TGTGCCAGTAGTATACAGAGCACCGGGACAGGGTATATCTTC.

The rearrangement joins TRBV11-3 to TRBJ2-1, with 9 bases identical to TRBD2. V shed 0 bases and J 5 bases; nucleotides not matched to a gene: 17. CDR3 length: 20 residues. Germline V CDR1 and CDR2: SGHNT, YENEEA. The CDR3 protein is CASSLDQAGTSYLGNNEQFF. CDR3 bases: TGTGCCAGCAGCTTAGATCAGGCCGGGACTAGCTATCTCGGCAACAATGAGCAGTTCTTC.

The chain joins TRBV5-1 to TRBJ2-1; 10 positions match TRBD1. V trimming: 3 bases; J trimming: 9 bases; junction bases outside the gene matches: 9. Germline V CDR1 and CDR2: SGHRS, YFSETQ. This CDR3 has 15 residues. CDR3 protein: CASSWPGQGNPEQFF. For the CDR3, the DNA is TGCGCCAGCAGCTGGCCGGGACAGGGGAACCCTGAGCAGTTCTTC.

About this clone: Other nucleotide sequences from this sample produce the same CDR3. The rearrangement links TRBV30 to TRBJ2-7, with D maybe TRBD1 (5 bases). V was cut by 0 bases and J by 4 bases, with 7 bases left in between. The CDR3 length is 12 residues. Germline values: CDR1 GTSNPN, CDR2 SVGIG (reference sequence). CDR3: CAWSVQGYEQYF. In DNA, the CDR3 is TGTGCCTGGAGTGTCCAGGGATACGAGCAGTACTTC.

V gene TRBV4-3 combines with J gene TRBJ1-4; no reliable D call. This CDR3 contains 16 residues. V dropped 1 base and J dropped 4 bases, with 13 bases sitting between them. Germline V gene sequence: CDR1 LGHNA, CDR2 YSLEER. In DNA form, the CDR3 reads TGCGCCAGCAGCCAAGGGCCCCGGCAGGATAATGAAAAACTGTTTTTT. This encodes CASSQGPRQDNEKLFF.

This clone showed up just a few times. V and J are TRBV5-1 and TRBJ2-5, with D unclear. Germline values: CDR1 SGHRS, CDR2 YFSETQ. The CDR3 spans 13 residues. Trimming took 0 bases from V and 5 from J, leaving 8 bases between them. The CDR3 loop is CASSLEPGETQYF. The CDR3, as DNA: TGCGCCAGCAGCTTGGAGCCCGGGGAGACCCAGTACTTC.

In its sample, this clone was seen a few times. The rearrangement links TRBV18 to TRBJ2-3, with D hard to call. V gave up 2 bases and J gave up 3 bases, with 9 bases separating them. From germline, CDR1 is KGHSH and CDR2 LQKENI. There are 14 residues in the CDR3. This CDR3 is CASSPTRVTDTQYF. The CDR3, as DNA: TGTGCCAGCTCACCAACCCGGGTAACAGATACGCAGTATTTT.

This clone is a singleton in its sample. V and J are TRBV30 and TRBJ2-3; D gene ambiguous. V dropped 2 bases and J dropped 5 bases, with 5 bases sitting between them. This CDR3 region has 11 residues. Germline-derived CDR1 and CDR2 are GTSNPN and SVGIG (reference sequence). CDR3 sequence reads: CAWSTGDTQYF. CDR3 DNA: TGTGCCTGGAGTACCGGAGATACGCAGTATTTT.

The count of this clone is one. The chain links TRBV7-6 to TRBJ2-2; unclear D gene. V gave up 0 bases and J gave up 4 bases, with 9 bases separating them. This CDR3 has 15 residues. The germline gives CDR1 SGHVS, CDR2 FNYEAQ. CDR3 protein: CASSLAFTVTGELFF. CDR3 DNA sequence: TGTGCCAGCAGCTTAGCGTTTACGGTCACCGGGGAGCTGTTTTTT.

This clone appeared once. CDR3 in DNA: TGTGCCTGGAGTGTAGAGGGGGCATCCTACGAGCAGTACTTC. Its protein is CAWSVEGASYEQYF. V is TRBV30 and J is TRBJ2-7; 7 bases align to TRBD1. V was clipped by 0 bases and J by 1 base; unmatched bases: 3. The CDR3 is 14 amino acids. Germline CDR1 reads GTSNPN; CDR2 reads SVGIG (reference sequence).

The chain links TRBV5-4 to TRBJ2-3, with TRBD2 matching over 7 bases. Germline CDR1 is SGHNT and CDR2 is YYREEE (reference sequence). The CDR3 has 15 residues. The junction had 5 bases not matched to a gene; V was cut back by 2 bases and J by 2 bases. The chain's CDR3 is CASSLTSDLTDTQYF. The CDR3 bases are TGTGCCAGCAGCTTAACTAGCGATCTCACAGATACGCAGTATTTT.

This rearrangement joins TRBV6-5 to TRBJ1-1; no reliable D call. The V end lost 0 bases, the J end lost 11 bases, and 13 bases lay between the germline ends. This CDR3 has 13 amino acids. Germline V gene lookup returns CDR1 MNHEY and CDR2 SVGAGI. For the CDR3, the DNA is TGTGCCAGCAGTTACTCGCGGGAAAGGAGGGCTTTCTTT. This codes for CASSYSRERRAFF.

By sample fraction, this clone is medium-sized. This chain joins TRBV18 and TRBJ2-7, with a possible D match to TRBD1 (6 bases). This CDR3 region has 18 residues. Trimming removed 5 bases from V and 5 bases from J, with 28 bases in between. The germline V gene has CDR1 KGHSH and CDR2 LQKENI. The chain's CDR3 is CASSGPGQALPSFDEQYF. DNA for the CDR3: TGTGCCAGCTCAGGGCCGGGACAAGCCCTACCGAGCTTCGACGAGCAGTACTTC.

The CDR3, as DNA: TGTGCCAGCAGCTCGGGGGGGGCGAACACCGGGGAGCTGTTTTTT. Translation: CASSSGGANTGELFF. V and J are TRBV5-5 and TRBJ2-2; 8 bases are shared with TRBD2. With V trimmed by 3 bases and J by 0 bases, 1 base remained unmatched. The length of the CDR3 is 15 residues. The germline V gene encodes CDR1 SGHKS and CDR2 YYEKEE (reference sequence).

This chain joins TRBV7-9 and TRBJ2-7; D is uncertain. Germline CDR1 reads SEHNR; CDR2 reads FQNEAQ (reference sequence). CDR3 length: 15 amino acids. V was shortened by 5 bases and J by 0 bases, with 14 bases between the two germline ends. The CDR3 spells CASSPDQTRSYEQYF. The CDR3 DNA is TGTGCCAGCAGCCCCGATCAGACACGCTCCTACGAGCAGTACTTC.

J is TRBJ1-2 and V is TRBV11-2; 9 bases align to TRBD1. V lost 0 bases, J lost 7 bases, and 0 bases stayed unmatched. Germline V lookup: CDR1 SGHAT, CDR2 FQNNGV. This CDR3 is 13 amino acids long. In DNA form, the CDR3 reads TGTGCCAGCAGCTTAGAGGACAGGGGTGGCTACACCTTC. Its translation is CASSLEDRGGYTF.

The chain joins TRBV25-1 to TRBJ2-2, with TRBD2 as a possible D gene (6 bases). The germline CDR1 and CDR2 sequences are MGHDK and SYGVNS. There are 17 residues in the CDR3. V was pared by 1 base and J by 0 bases, with 12 bases between. For the CDR3, the DNA is TGTGCCAGCAGTGAATGGGAGGAGGGCGCGAACACCGGGGAGCTGTTTTTT. It specifies CASSEWEEGANTGELFF.

The CDR3 DNA sequence: TGTGCCAGCAGCGCCAGCCTTACAGGGGGCGATATGAACACTGAAGCTTTCTTT. Translation: CASSASLTGGDMNTEAFF. J is TRBJ1-1 and V is TRBV9, with 9 bases aligning to TRBD1. CDR1 and CDR2 from the germline V gene are SGDLS and YYNGEE. The ends lost 3 bases at V and 0 bases at J; junction bases unmatched: 12. The CDR3 is made up of 18 amino acids.

The chain carries TRBV5-1 and TRBJ2-7; 8 nucleotides align to TRBD1. This CDR3 is 13 amino acids long. The V gene end was trimmed by 5 bases and the J gene end by 3 bases; junction bases not matched to a gene: 4. Germline CDR1 SGHRS, CDR2 YFSETQ. The CDR3 nucleotides read TGCGCCAGCAGGCAGGGGGCTTTCTACGAGCAGTACTTC. Its protein is CASRQGAFYEQYF.

The chain combines TRBV7-2 with TRBJ2-7, with D tentatively TRBD2 (5 bases). Trimming left V 5 bases short and J 2 bases short, with 16 bases between. The CDR3 runs 15 residues. Per the germline V gene, CDR1 is SGHTA and CDR2 is FQGNSA. The CDR3 DNA reads TGTGCCAGCAGCACGAACCCGACTAATCCCTACGAGCAGTACTTC. Amino acid sequence: CASSTNPTNPYEQYF.

The chain carries TRBV5-1 and TRBJ1-2; a possible D gene is TRBD1 (5 bases). V lost 0 bases, J lost 2 bases, and 11 bases lay in between. The CDR3 covers 15 residues. The germline gives CDR1 SGHRS, CDR2 YFSETQ. DNA for the CDR3: TGCGCCAGCAGCTTGGGAGGCAGGGCGAACTATGGCTACACCTTC. Protein product: CASSLGGRANYGYTF. The full variable domain, with the rest looked up from reference TRBV5-1 and TRBJ1-2, is KAGVTQTPRYLIKTRGQQVTLSCSPISGHRSVSWYQQTPGQGLQFLFEYFSETQRNKGNFPGRFSGRQFSNSRSEMNVSTLELGDSALYLCASSLGGRANYGYTFGSGTRLTVV.

This rearrangement joins TRBV5-1 to TRBJ2-1; TRBD1 aligns across 11 bases. Germline V gene data show CDR1 as SGHRS and CDR2 as YFSETQ. Germline trimming cut 4 bases from V and 8 bases from J; bases unmatched to any gene: 8. The CDR3 is 15 amino acids. CDR3: CASSVGQGAGDEQFF. The CDR3, as DNA: TGCGCCAGCAGCGTAGGACAGGGGGCGGGCGATGAGCAGTTCTTC. Full variable domain (outside the CDR3, taken from reference TRBV5-1 and TRBJ2-1): KAGVTQTPRYLIKTRGQQVTLSCSPISGHRSVSWYQQTPGQGLQFLFEYFSETQRNKGNFPGRFSGRQFSNSRSEMNVSTLELGDSALYLCASSVGQGAGDEQFFGPGTRLTVL.

This rearrangement joins TRBV19 to TRBJ2-5; 12 nucleotides line up with TRBD2. CDR1 LNHDA and CDR2 SQIVND come from the germline V gene (reference sequence). Unmatched junction bases numbered 13, after V lost 4 bases and J lost 4 bases. The CDR3 loop spans 18 amino acids. The CDR3 DNA reads TGTGCCAGTAGTACCGGGACTAGCGGGCCCCGTCCAGGAGAGACCCAGTACTTC. Residues: CASSTGTSGPRPGETQYF. Combining the CDR3 with reference TRBV19 and TRBJ2-5 gives the whole variable domain DGGITQSPKYLFRKEGQNVTLSCEQNLNHDAMYWYRQDPGQGLRLIYYSQIVNDFQKGDIAEGYSVSREKKESFPLTVTSAQKNPTAFYLCASSTGTSGPRPGETQYFGPGTRLLVL.

Only one count was recorded for this clone. This sequence joins TRBV2 and TRBJ1-2; 8 positions match TRBD1. The germline gives CDR1 SNHLY, CDR2 FYNNEI. V lost 4 bases to trimming and J lost 3 bases; unmatched junction nucleotides: 4. The CDR3 runs to 14 residues. CDR3 protein: CASSVQGADYGYTF. CDR3 in DNA: TGTGCCAGCAGTGTTCAGGGGGCTGACTATGGCTACACCTTC.

The chain combines TRBV7-2 with TRBJ2-2, with 9 bases aligning to TRBD1. The CDR3 sequence is 15 residues long. Germline CDR1 is SGHTA and CDR2 is FQGNSA. Trimming took 3 bases from V and 5 from J; bases not matched to a gene: 4. The CDR3 DNA reads as TGTGCCAGCAGCTTTGGGACAGGGACGACCGGGGAGCTGTTTTTT. This gives the protein CASSFGTGTTGELFF.

The chain is built from TRBV5-1 and TRBJ2-5; maybe TRBD1 (5 bases). This CDR3 comprises 16 residues. V lost 0 bases, J lost 3 bases, and 15 bases lay in between. Per the germline V gene, CDR1 is SGHRS and CDR2 is YFSETQ. This CDR3 reads CASSLGSWTLKETQYF. CDR3 coding DNA: TGCGCCAGCAGCTTGGGGTCCTGGACACTAAAAGAGACCCAGTACTTC.